The entry that follows covers one TCR beta chain sequence. Its antigen has not been determined. The input lacks base qualities; no much larger clone sits a single base away. This entry is derived from a study of T cell repertoires in cytomegalovirus infection (dated by TCRdb to between 2018 and 2021). Regarding the study in general: Peptide stimulations targeted recently identified HLA-C-restricted CMV epitopes, whose presentation resists viral immunomodulation, together with well-studied HLA-B-restricted epitopes. Donor HLA type was relevant to the analysis, as public TCR beta signatures indicated carriage of CMV infection together with the matching HLA type.

The instrument was an Illumina HiSeq 1500. Using fastp trimming at Q25 and MiXCR clonotype assembly, TCRdb reanalyzed the public sequencing data and kept in-frame beta chains. Rows are combined by CDR3 protein, so each entry shows the most common genes and DNA. Across this sample there are approximately 1,000,000 distinct CDR3 sequences, with around 32% seen only once. The ten largest clones take up roughly 13% of the sample. V loses 5 bases, J loses 2 bases, and the germline ends lie 7 bases apart. From a lookup of the germline V gene, CDR1 and CDR2 are SGHVS and FNYEAQ. From the cysteine up to the phenylalanine, the CDR3 has a length of 12 residues. The kept DNA is CDR3 alone, 36 bases in frame from the first base. What the work shows at the level of the full study, not this receptor alone: In both this cohort and an independent roughly 360-donor cohort, the cumulative frequency of public TCR beta family members distinguished carriers of CMV infection plus the relevant HLA type. The ex vivo response was dominated by HLA-C-restricted CMV-specific TCR beta clonotypes, which also provided the single most frequent clonotype in two of eight donors.

What the treatment or condition label conveys for this sample: in vitro stimulation with specific CMV peptide epitopes to enrich CMV-specific T cells. Here the sequenced sample was cultured CD8+ T cells from PBMCs, taken from culture after CMV antigen stimulation. The receptor was derived from a human donor in good health (CMV status not recorded). Some clones in this sample may be carry-over from other donors' samples. This receptor chain uses TRBV7-6 and TRBJ2-7, with no reliable assignment of the D segment. CDR3 protein: CASSDGAYEQYF. The DNA sequence reads TGTGCCAGCAGCGACGGAGCCTACGAGCAGTACTTC.